The clone carrying this T cell receptor beta chain was seen once. Its specificity is not known. This record belongs to a study of beta chain features in type 1 diabetes. The CDR3 spans 17 residues. The V end was cut by 5 bases, the J end by 0 bases, with 18 bases between. Germline V gives CDR1 SGHTA, CDR2 FQGTGA. TCRB transcripts that were expressed got sequenced, as all of the isolated RNA had been reverse transcribed. Libraries were prepared by immunoSEQ multiplex PCR; TCRdb keeps only in-frame clonotypes and omits some of them. The sample carries around 190,000 clones, 10% to 15% recorded once. Study findings and constraints: Patients showed naive, central memory and Treg TCRB repertoires that appeared more similar than those of healthy donors. Type 1 diabetes patients had fewer VDJ junction insertions and more deletions.

Via the markers CD45RO/CCR7/CD25/CD127/CD95/CD27, stem cell-like memory, regulatory, central memory and naive CD4+ cells were sorted. Sorted cells reached over 95% purity in every population. This chain links TRBV7-3 with TRBJ2-3; TRBD2 is a possible D gene (6 bases). Sequenced input: central memory CD4+ T cells from blood. This TCR was sampled from a woman younger than 30 in good health. The CDR3 coding sequence is TGTGCCAGCAGCCCCCAGGAGGGGCCCCTTAGCACAGATACGCAGTATTTT. Its translation is CASSPQEGPLSTDTQYF. Drawing the rest from reference TRBV7-3 and TRBJ2-3, the complete variable domain is GAGVSQTPSNKVTEKGKYVELRCDPISGHTALYWYRQSLGQGPEFLIYFQGTGAADDSGLPNDRFFAVRPEGSVSTLKIQRTERGDSAVYLCASSPQEGPLSTDTQYFGPGTRLTVL.